There are a few counts of the clone carrying this TCR beta chain. The antigen remains undetermined. The sample is drawn from a study of beta chain features in type 1 diabetes. The germline V and J ends were trimmed by 2 bases and 2 bases, with 10 bases remaining between them. The CDR3 has 14 residues. The germline V gene has CDR1 SEHNR and CDR2 FQNEAQ (reference sequence). Sequenced material consisted of expressed TCRB transcripts (all of the isolated RNA was reverse transcribed). Profiling relied on immunoSEQ multiplex PCR, and the TCRdb table lists in-frame clones only, not all of them. The sample contains more than 110,000 clones, roughly 7.2% of which appear only once. Study findings and constraints: Within the patient group, naive, central memory and Treg TCRB repertoires appeared more similar to each other than within healthy donors. Among patients with Type 1 diabetes, TCRB CDR3s were moderately but significantly shorter in every one of the four CD4+ subsets.

Sequenced input: central memory CD4+ T cells from blood. The chain has TRBV7-9 and TRBJ2-7; weak D call: TRBD1 (5 bases). The sequence was collected from a woman in her twenties or thirties in good health. The CDR3 reads CASSLYRSPYEQYF. In DNA, the CDR3 is TGTGCCAGCAGCTTATACAGGAGCCCCTACGAGCAGTACTTC.